There are many counts of the clone carrying this TCR beta chain. The antigen remains undetermined. Trimming took 0 bases from V and 5 from J; bases not matched to a gene: 9. CDR1 and CDR2 (germline): SGDLS, YYNGEE. CDR3 length: 17 residues. This sample is part of a study of metastatic and nonmetastatic thyroid tumors. Study findings and constraints: Relative to benign nodules, malignant thyroid tumors were reportedly characterized by significantly elevated TCR beta diversity in blood and tumor.

Using MiXCR, TCRdb re-called clones from the PCR reads. Of about 38,000 clones listed, about 24% are singletons. Every patient was untreated before thyroid surgery. The sequenced material came from blood. The source is a female donor with papillary thyroid cancer or a benign thyroid nodule (not recorded which). Some clones in this sample may be carry-over from other donors' samples. This chain joins TRBV9 and TRBJ2-1; 9 bases fit TRBD2. The CDR3 spells CASSVDSSGRSNNEQFF. CDR3 coding DNA: TGTGCCAGCAGCGTAGATTCGAGCGGGAGGTCCAACAATGAGCAGTTCTTC.